The 9 T cell receptor beta chains presented below share a single source sample, sequenced in a study of shared clonotypes between healthy human individuals. Using immunoSEQ multiplex PCR, the repertoire was profiled, and TCRdb retains in-frame clones only, with some absent. The sample includes roughly 2.5 million clones, about 92% seen only once; the top ten take over 0.12%. Specimen: naive CD4+ T cells sorted from blood. Subset given: CD45RA+ positively selected. Receptors were obtained from a man younger than 30 in good health.

The CDR3 DNA sequence: TGTGCCTGGAGCTCCGAAAGGGATTTAGAGGCGTCCTATAATTCACCCCTCCACTTT. The encoded protein is CAWSSERDLEASYNSPLHF. This sequence joins TRBV30 and TRBJ1-6; no reliable D call. Germline V lookup: CDR1 GTSNPN, CDR2 SVGIG (reference sequence). This CDR3 contains 19 residues. V lost 3 bases to trimming and J lost 1 base, with 22 bases between them.

This clone is a singleton in its sample. V and J are TRBV5-5 and TRBJ2-7; 7 nucleotides align to TRBD1. V lost 0 bases and J lost 5; bases outside the gene matches: 8. The germline V gene encodes CDR1 SGHKS and CDR2 YYEKEE (reference sequence). CDR3 length: 15 residues. CDR3 sequence reads: CASSLEGTALDEQYF. CDR3 bases: TGTGCCAGCAGCTTGGAAGGGACAGCCCTAGACGAGCAGTACTTC.

The chain carries TRBV2 and TRBJ2-7; 8 nucleotides match TRBD2. Germline V gene data show CDR1 as SNHLY and CDR2 as FYNNEI. Germline trimming cut 5 bases from V and 6 bases from J; bases unmatched to any gene: 9. CDR3 length equals 14 residues. The CDR3 DNA is TGTGCCAGCAGTCCCGGGACTAGTACGCCCGAGCAGTACTTC. Its protein product is CASSPGTSTPEQYF.

The chain combines TRBV6-1 with TRBJ2-7, with D perhaps TRBD1 or TRBD2 (6 bases each). V lost 7 bases to trimming and J lost 3 bases, with 10 bases between them. The CDR3 contains 12 residues. CDR1 is MNHNS and CDR2 is SASEGT in the germline V gene. This CDR3 is CASTGGGYEQYF. DNA of the CDR3: TGTGCCAGCACAGGAGGGGGCTACGAGCAGTACTTC.

This chain joins TRBV28 and TRBJ1-2, with D tentatively TRBD1 (6 bases). Germline loops: CDR1 MDHEN, CDR2 SYDVKM. V gave up 4 bases and J gave up 4 bases, with 19 bases separating them. There are 16 residues in the CDR3. The CDR3 nucleotides are TGTGCCAGCAGTTATGTCAGGGGAGGTGCTGTCTATGGCTACACCTTC. Its protein is CASSYVRGGAVYGYTF.

J is TRBJ2-7 and V is TRBV4-1, with TRBD1 matching over 8 bases. The CDR3 has 16 residues. Trimming at V came to 4 bases and at J to 7 bases, leaving 15 bases not matched to a gene. Looked up from germline, CDR1 is MGHRA and CDR2 is YSYEKL. The CDR3 reads CASSPIDRGTPPEQYF. The DNA of the CDR3 is TGCGCCAGCAGCCCAATCGACAGGGGAACTCCGCCTGAGCAGTACTTC.

The chain couples TRBV13 to TRBJ1-6; D unclear. Per germline, CDR1 PRHDT and CDR2 FYEKMQ (reference sequence). This CDR3 contains 16 residues. Deletions cut 3 bases from V and 0 bases from J, with 9 bases between. The CDR3 loop reads CASSFSDASYNSPLHF. The CDR3, as DNA: TGTGCCAGCAGCTTCTCCGACGCCTCCTATAATTCACCCCTCCACTTT. The whole variable domain, filled in from reference TRBV13 and TRBJ1-6, reads AAGVIQSPRHLIKEKRETATLKCYPIPRHDTVYWYQQGPGQDPQFLISFYEKMQSDKGSIPDRFSAQQFSDYHSELNMSSLELGDSALYFCASSFSDASYNSPLHFGNGTRLTVT.

This chain links TRBV9 with TRBJ2-7; D gene uncertain. V lost 0 bases and J 4 bases, leaving 11 bases between the germline ends. Germline assignment: CDR1 SGDLS and CDR2 YYNGEE. There are 14 residues in the CDR3. CDR3 nucleotides: TGTGCCAGCAGCGTAGCCCCGGATGGGTACGAGCAGTACTTC. Protein: CASSVAPDGYEQYF.

V usage is TRBV5-1 and J usage is TRBJ2-3; D is unclear. The CDR3 has 17 amino acids. Per germline, CDR1 SGHRS and CDR2 YFSETQ. Trimming took 0 bases from V and 0 from J, leaving 14 bases between them. The CDR3 nucleotides are TGCGCCAGCAGCTTGGCCGGGCTAACGATAAGCACAGATACGCAGTATTTT. Protein product: CASSLAGLTISTDTQYF.